This T cell receptor beta chain is drawn from a study of neoadjuvant anti-PD-1 for oral cavity cancer. Overall study context: Non-progressing patients received a fourth nivolumab dose near day 43, then surgery on days 50-56. Overall study findings and caveats: Higher pretreatment blood Treg/Th17 ratios correlated with higher pretreatment blood and lower post-treatment tumor TCRbeta clonality.

Cohort: HPV-negative, locally advanced oral cavity squamous cell carcinoma patients. Of note for this clone: Its antigen is not identified.

Generated by immunoSEQ multiplex PCR, the TCRdb table keeps only in-frame clones and is missing some. The profile shows around 30,000 clones, 85% to 90% of them singletons. This receptor was obtained from a person aged 35 to 85 with oral cavity squamous cell carcinoma. Sequenced material: PBMCs, taken before nivolumab (anti-PD-1) treatment.

The chain's CDR3 is CSVRRDRDAEAFF. The CDR3 region has the DNA TGCAGCGTGCGCCGGGACAGGGACGCTGAAGCTTTCTTT. The chain links TRBV29-1 to TRBJ1-1, with 9 positions matching TRBD1. The CDR3 loop spans 13 amino acids. The V segment lost 6 bases and the J segment 6 bases; nucleotides outside the gene matches: 8. Germline lookup yields CDR1 SQVTM and CDR2 ANQGSEA.